This entry lists 6 T cell receptor beta chains sequenced from one sample in a study of blood T cell repertoires in COVID-19. The table came from immunoSEQ multiplex PCR; TCRdb's copy has only in-frame clones and leaves some out. Of about 83,000 clones in the sample, roughly 90% are singletons; the top ten hold 2.5% to 3.5%. Sequenced material: peripheral blood. The receptors stem from a woman aged 45 to 65 with active or convalescent COVID-19.

The chain carries TRBV6-6 and TRBJ1-2; 9 nucleotides agree with TRBD1. The ends lost 0 bases at V and 8 bases at J; junction bases unmatched: 7. Looked up from germline, CDR1 is MNHNY and CDR2 is SVGAGI (reference sequence). CDR3 length: 15 residues. The CDR3 coding sequence is TGTGCCAGCAGTTACTCTCCGGGACAGGGTAGAGGCTACACCTTC. Amino acids: CASSYSPGQGRGYTF.

The chain employs TRBV11-3 and TRBJ2-5; D may be TRBD1 (6 bases). The V and J ends lost 1 base and 5 bases respectively, with 14 bases between them. Per germline, CDR1 SGHNT and CDR2 YENEEA. The CDR3 spans 15 residues. CDR3 coding DNA: TGTGCCAGCAGCTTAGGAAACAGGGAATACGAGACCCAGTACTTC. Translating it yields CASSLGNREYETQYF.

The gene calls are TRBV7-2 and TRBJ1-1; a possible D gene is TRBD1 (5 bases). The CDR3 is 13 amino acids. CDR1 and CDR2 (germline): SGHTA, FQGNSA. Trimming took 1 base from V and 9 from J, leaving 12 bases between them. CDR3 loop: CASSLVRDFKAFF. CDR3 in DNA: TGTGCCAGCAGCTTAGTGAGGGACTTTAAAGCTTTCTTT.

In this sample, this clone turned up a few times. This chain uses TRBV11-2 with TRBJ2-7; D unresolved. The CDR3 is 14 amino acids. Germline V gene data show CDR1 as SGHAT and CDR2 as FQNNGV. V was pared by 6 bases and J by 0 bases, with 12 bases between. CDR3 sequence: CASRIGRTSYEQYF. The CDR3 DNA sequence: TGTGCCAGCAGGATTGGGCGAACCTCCTACGAGCAGTACTTC.

The V call is TRBV5-1, the J call TRBJ2-3, with D maybe TRBD1 (5 bases). From germline, CDR1 is SGHRS and CDR2 YFSETQ. The V and J ends lost 4 bases and 0 bases respectively, with 15 bases between them. The CDR3 extends over 16 amino acids. The CDR3 sequence: CASSPGHVGSTDTQYF. The CDR3 DNA follows: TGCGCCAGCAGCCCAGGACATGTAGGAAGCACAGATACGCAGTATTTT.

The J gene is TRBJ2-5, the V gene TRBV30; possibly TRBD2 for D (5 bases). CDR1 is GTSNPN, CDR2 SVGIG, per germline (reference sequence). V was pared by 4 bases and J by 5 bases, with 14 bases between. The CDR3 is 13 residues long. This chain's CDR3 is CAWNRGYGETQYF. CDR3 coding DNA: TGTGCCTGGAATCGAGGGTATGGTGAGACCCAGTACTTC.